The clone carrying this TCR beta chain was seen just once. As yet, its antigen is unknown. Constant-segment primers were used for 5'RACE, and the resulting TCR alpha and TCR beta cDNA libraries carried sample barcodes and UMIs. TCRdb used MiXCR to reprocess the 5' RACE reads, holding one entry per CDR3 protein. Of over 5,500 distinct CDR3 sequences in the sample, roughly 50% were seen once. The data are from a study of T-cell memory formation after mild COVID-19. Germline CDR1 and CDR2: SGHKS and YYEKEE (reference sequence). Trimming took 5 bases from V and 5 from J; bases not matched to a gene: 12. This CDR3 contains 15 residues. Study findings and constraints: While clones contracting from day 15 to 85 were balanced between CD4 and CD8, later expanders leaned CD4+. Researchers report contracting CD4+ clones mostly in CM and EM, with CD8+ clones in EMRA.

The source of this sequence is an adult who had mild COVID-19 (a few samples of this study predate the infection). Cell type and time point are not known. V is TRBV5-5 and J is TRBJ2-7; 8 bases are shared with TRBD1. Sequenced: PBMCs or a T cell subset sorted from them (not recorded which). The CDR3 loop reads CASSMLDRAVHEQYF. The CDR3 bases are TGTGCCAGCAGTATGTTGGACAGGGCAGTCCACGAGCAGTACTTC.